One sample yielded the 15 T cell receptor beta chains listed below, sequenced in a study of chemoradiotherapy in HPV16-positive cancers. Using immunoSEQ multiplex PCR, the repertoire was profiled, and TCRdb retains in-frame clones only, with some absent. The sample carries approximately 20,000 clones, around nine tenths recorded once. The sequencing here drew on blood, taken from a patient who underwent chemoradiotherapy. These receptors were taken from a human donor with HPV-associated anogenital cancer.

The genes are TRBV7-2 and TRBJ2-3; D perhaps matches TRBD2 (6 bases). This CDR3 comprises 16 residues. The germline gives CDR1 SGHTA, CDR2 FQGNSA. Trimming left V 0 bases short and J 2 bases short, with 12 bases between. CDR3 bases: TGTGCCAGCAGCTTAGCGCGGGACTCTCCCACAGATACGCAGTATTTT. It yields the protein CASSLARDSPTDTQYF.

This clone was counted once. The J gene is TRBJ2-2, the V gene TRBV7-6; D may be TRBD1 or TRBD2 (5 bases each). V was cut by 5 bases and J by 0 bases, with 10 bases left in between. This CDR3 comprises 15 residues. Per the germline V gene, CDR1 is SGHVS and CDR2 is FNYEAQ. CDR3 sequence reads: CASSPGAPNTGELFF. CDR3 bases: TGTGCCAGCAGCCCCGGGGCACCGAACACCGGGGAGCTGTTTTTT.

The V gene is TRBV5-1, the J gene TRBJ1-1; TRBD1 might be the D (6 bases). Trimming cost V 0 bases and J 2 bases, with 14 bases left between them. This CDR3 contains 16 residues. The germline CDR1 and CDR2 sequences are SGHRS and YFSETQ. The CDR3 spells CASSLALGGANTEAFF. CDR3 DNA: TGCGCCAGCAGCTTGGCTTTGGGGGGCGCCAACACTGAAGCTTTCTTT.

By share, this clone counts as medium-sized. Within the sample, other DNA sequences also encode this same CDR3. The V call is TRBV5-1, the J call TRBJ2-3; D gene uncertain. The CDR3 has 15 residues. Germline CDR1 and CDR2: SGHRS and YFSETQ. Trimming stripped 5 bases from V and 0 bases from J, with 13 bases between. The CDR3 DNA sequence: TGCGCCAGCAGTCGTGGCGACCCTAGCACAGATACGCAGTATTTT. Translation gives CASSRGDPSTDTQYF.

The table lists this clone with a few counts. The V gene is TRBV29-1, the J gene TRBJ2-5; TRBD2 matches 13 bases. Germline trimming cut 5 bases from V and 1 base from J; bases unmatched to any gene: 7. CDR1 and CDR2 from the germline V gene are SQVTM and ANQGSEA. The CDR3 consists of 16 residues. CDR3 DNA sequence: TGCAGCGTTACAACTAGCGGGGGGGCCCCCCAAGAGACCCAGTACTTC. Protein sequence: CSVTTSGGAPQETQYF.

This rearrangement joins TRBV7-9 to TRBJ1-6; the D is unclear. This CDR3 has 14 amino acids. V was cut by 10 bases and J by 3 bases, with 13 bases left in between. The V gene's germline CDR1 is SEHNR and CDR2 FQNEAQ (reference sequence). Written as DNA, the CDR3 is TGTGCCATCAATTCCTGGAACTATAATTCACCCCTCCACTTT. Translation: CAINSWNYNSPLHF.

V and J are TRBV7-2 and TRBJ2-2; 9 nucleotides agree with TRBD2. The CDR3 extends over 16 amino acids. CDR1 is SGHTA, CDR2 FQGNSA, per germline. The V gene end was trimmed by 4 bases and the J gene end by 4 bases; junction bases not matched to a gene: 7. Here the CDR3 reads CASSSAGGASTGELFF. In DNA, the CDR3 is TGTGCCAGCAGCTCCGCGGGGGGGGCGAGCACCGGGGAGCTGTTTTTT.

The CDR3 spells CASQLGGAGNTIYF. The CDR3 DNA sequence: TGTGCCAGTCAGTTGGGGGGAGCTGGAAACACCATATATTTT. The J gene is TRBJ1-3, the V gene TRBV19, with a weak D call TRBD1 (5 bases). The CDR3 spans 14 residues. Trimming shortened V by 8 bases and J by 2 bases, and 13 bases separated the two germline ends. Germline V gene data show CDR1 as LNHDA and CDR2 as SQIVND (reference sequence). Filled out from reference TRBV19 and TRBJ1-3, the complete variable domain reads DGGITQSPKYLFRKEGQNVTLSCEQNLNHDAMYWYRQDPGQGLRLIYYSQIVNDFQKGDIAEGYSVSREKKESFPLTVTSAQKNPTAFYLCASQLGGAGNTIYFGEGSWLTVV.

This rearrangement joins TRBV29-1 to TRBJ1-2, with TRBD1 matching 8 bases. From germline, CDR1 is SQVTM and CDR2 ANQGSEA. This CDR3 comprises 13 residues. Trimming removed 6 bases from V and 5 bases from J; junction bases left unmatched: 8. The CDR3 region has the DNA TGCAGCGTGACGGACAGGGCCGAATATGGCTACACCTTC. Protein: CSVTDRAEYGYTF.

V usage is TRBV10-3 and J usage is TRBJ2-3; 14 bases line up with TRBD2. Germline V gene lookup returns CDR1 ENHRY and CDR2 SYGVKD. CDR3 length: 18 residues. Trimming at V came to 3 bases and at J to 2 bases, leaving 7 bases not matched to a gene. CDR3 residues: CAISDPRTSGGTTDTQYF. CDR3 DNA: TGTGCCATCAGTGACCCAAGGACTAGCGGGGGGACCACAGATACGCAGTATTTT.

The rearrangement joins TRBV7-8 to TRBJ2-7; D is perhaps TRBD2 (5 bases). The CDR3 is 15 residues long. V was clipped by 4 bases and J by 1 base, with 14 bases between them. The germline V gene has CDR1 SGHVS and CDR2 FQNEAQ. Here the CDR3 DNA reads TGTGCCAGCAGCTCCCTATCCGGGGTTTCCTACGAGCAGTACTTC. This translates into CASSSLSGVSYEQYF. Using reference TRBV7-8 and TRBJ2-7 for the parts outside the CDR3, the full variable domain is GAGVSQSPRYKVAKRGQDVALRCDPISGHVSLFWYQQALGQGPEFLTYFQNEAQLDKSGLPSDRFFAERPEGSVSTLKIQRTQQEDSAVYLCASSSLSGVSYEQYFGPGTRLTVT.

The chain combines TRBV6-4 with TRBJ1-3; 7 nucleotides agree with TRBD1. Germline CDR1 is MRHNA and CDR2 is SNTAGT. This CDR3 is 19 amino acids long. V shed 1 base and J 2 bases; nucleotides not matched to a gene: 14. DNA for the CDR3: TGTGCCAGCAGTGACTTAGTGACCCCAGGGGGAGGCCCTGGAAACACCATATATTTT. Translated: CASSDLVTPGGGPGNTIYF.

This chain links TRBV2 with TRBJ1-5; the D is unclear. V lost 4 bases, J lost 0 bases, and 16 bases lay in between. Looked up from germline, CDR1 is SNHLY and CDR2 is FYNNEI. The CDR3 loop spans 17 amino acids. CDR3 bases: TGTGCCAGCAGTGTATATTTCAGCGGAAATAGCAATCAGCCCCAGCATTTT. This gives the protein CASSVYFSGNSNQPQHF.

The chain combines TRBV4-2 with TRBJ1-2, with no clear D. V lost 0 bases and J lost 7, with 9 bases in between. Germline CDR1 and CDR2: LGHNA and YNFKEQ. The CDR3 is made up of 13 amino acids. The CDR3 nucleotides are TGTGCCAGCAGCCAAGATGGGCCTCTTGGCTACACCTTC. Translating gives CASSQDGPLGYTF.

The genes are TRBV9 and TRBJ1-2; D is uncertain. Between the trimmed V and J ends, which lost 5 bases and 4 bases, there was a span of 9 bases. The CDR3 has 12 residues. The germline CDR1 and CDR2 sequences are SGDLS and YYNGEE. CDR3 in DNA: TGTGCCAGCAGAGGTGCCCTCTATGGCTACACCTTC. Protein: CASRGALYGYTF.